This entry is about one T cell receptor (beta chain). This entry belongs to a study of blood T cell repertoires in COVID-19. Study overall: COVID-19 samples collected from the United States, Italy and Spain covered acute and convalescent phases. PBMCs, B-cell-depleted T cells, or T cells provided the cDNA or gDNA that made up the material.

The ends lost 4 bases at V and 2 bases at J; junction bases unmatched: 5. Germline V CDR1 and CDR2: GTSNPN, SVGIG (reference sequence). The CDR3 is 14 amino acids. In the study's own analysis: Reference gene primer amplification in the assay estimated nucleated cell counts. Generated by immunoSEQ multiplex PCR, the TCRdb table keeps only in-frame clones and is missing some. Clone size and the V and J calls come from that table; the DNA yielded D and trimming. The repertoire includes 150,000 to 200,000 clones, just over 85% of them detected once, and nearly 8.5% sits in the top ten. The sequence came from a man aged 55 to 70 with acute or convalescent COVID-19. The source material was peripheral blood. The chain uses TRBV30 and TRBJ1-2; 9 bases align to TRBD1. The CDR3 region has the DNA TGTGCCTGGACGCGGGACAGGGTAAACTATGGCTACACCTTC. Encoded protein: CAWTRDRVNYGYTF.